These T cell receptor beta chains were read from a single sample in a study of blood T cell repertoires in COVID-19. Using immunoSEQ multiplex PCR, the repertoire was profiled, and TCRdb retains in-frame clones only, with some absent. The sample has 250,000 or so clones, roughly 83% seen once; the top ten hold about 10%. Sequencing input: peripheral blood. The source of these receptors is a man aged 80 or over with acute or convalescent COVID-19. Both conserved end residues are part of each CDR3. A D gene is named only where the DNA matches it firmly. Size tells how often a clone was seen (once, few, many) or the class of an expanded clone, and some rows leave it out.

d_call	v_call	j_call	clone_size	cdr3_nt	cdr3_aa
TRBD2	TRBV3-1/TRBV3-2	TRBJ2-7	.	TGTGCCAGCAGCCAAGGGCGGGGGGGCTACGAGCAGTACTTC	CASSQGRGGYEQYF
.	TRBV7-9	TRBJ2-1	.	TGTGCCAGCTACAGTGTGGCAGGGGACAATGAGCAGTTCTTC	CASYSVAGDNEQFF
TRBD2	TRBV5-1	TRBJ2-3	.	TGCGCCAGCAGCATTCAAGGGGCGGGGGACACAGATACGCAGTATTTT	CASSIQGAGDTDTQYF
TRBD2	TRBV5-1	TRBJ2-5	.	TGCGCCAGCAGTCGTGGACTAGCGGGAGTCGGGGGGAAGGAGACCCAGTACTTC	CASSRGLAGVGGKETQYF
TRBD1	TRBV27	TRBJ1-3	.	TGTGCCAGCACCTCGGGACAGTACCTCTCTGGAAACACCATATATTTT	CASTSGQYLSGNTIYF
.	TRBV7-6	TRBJ2-1	.	TGTGCCAGCAGCTTAGCGGGGGGAAGCAATGAGCAGTTCTTC	CASSLAGGSNEQFF
.	TRBV5-1	TRBJ2-1	.	TGCGCCAGCAGCTTTAACAATGAGCAGTTCTTC	CASSFNNEQFF
.	TRBV18	TRBJ1-2	few	TGTGCCAGCTCCATCGACGGACTGAAAACTAACTATGGCTACACCTTC	CASSIDGLKTNYGYTF
TRBD2	TRBV6-6	TRBJ2-7	.	TGTGCCAGCAGGCCCGCGGGTAGCGGGAGTTCCTACGAGCAGTACTTC	CASRPAGSGSSYEQYF
TRBD1	TRBV19	TRBJ1-5	.	TGTGCCAGTAGTATGGGGGACAGGGGCAATCAGCCCCAGCATTTT	CASSMGDRGNQPQHF
.	TRBV18	TRBJ1-4	.	TGTGCCAGCTCACCACCCGGACTCTGGAAGGAAAAACTGTTTTTT	CASSPPGLWKEKLFF
.	TRBV24-1	TRBJ2-5	.	TGTGCCACCAGTGACCCGGACATAAGTCAAGAGACCCAGTACTTC	CATSDPDISQETQYF
TRBD1	TRBV7-9	TRBJ2-7	.	TGTGCCAGCAGCCGACAGGGGGCGCTCCCATACGAGCAGTACTTC	CASSRQGALPYEQYF
TRBD2	TRBV19	TRBJ2-7	.	TGTGCCAGTAGTACTAGCGGGAGGGGAGACGAGCAGTACTTC	CASSTSGRGDEQYF
.	TRBV18	TRBJ1-5	.	TGTGCCAGCTCACCAGAAGCACGGACAGTGATCAATCAGCCCCAGCATTTT	CASSPEARTVINQPQHF